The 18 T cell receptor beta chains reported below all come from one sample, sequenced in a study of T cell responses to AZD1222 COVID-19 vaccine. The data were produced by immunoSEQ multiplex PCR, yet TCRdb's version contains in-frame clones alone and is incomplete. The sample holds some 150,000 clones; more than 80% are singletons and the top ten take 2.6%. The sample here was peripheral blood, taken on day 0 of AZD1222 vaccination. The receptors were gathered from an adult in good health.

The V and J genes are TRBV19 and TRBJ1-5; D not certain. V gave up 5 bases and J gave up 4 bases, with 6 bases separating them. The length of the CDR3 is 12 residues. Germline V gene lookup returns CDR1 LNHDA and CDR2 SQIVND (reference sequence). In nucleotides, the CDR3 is TGTGCCAGTAGTCGCCCTAATCAGCCCCAGCATTTT. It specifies CASSRPNQPQHF.

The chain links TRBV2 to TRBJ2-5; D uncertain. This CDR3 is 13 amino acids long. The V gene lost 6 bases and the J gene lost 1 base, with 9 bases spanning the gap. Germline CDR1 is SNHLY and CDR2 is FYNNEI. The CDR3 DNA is TGTGCCAGCAGGCAAGACTTCCAAGAGACCCAGTACTTC. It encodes CASRQDFQETQYF.

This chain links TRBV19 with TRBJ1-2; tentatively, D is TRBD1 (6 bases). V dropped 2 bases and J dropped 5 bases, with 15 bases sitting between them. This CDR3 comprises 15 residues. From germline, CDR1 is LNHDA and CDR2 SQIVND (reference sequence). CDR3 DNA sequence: TGTGCCAGTAGTATACGTAGAGGGGGTACGTATGGCTACACCTTC. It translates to CASSIRRGGTYGYTF.

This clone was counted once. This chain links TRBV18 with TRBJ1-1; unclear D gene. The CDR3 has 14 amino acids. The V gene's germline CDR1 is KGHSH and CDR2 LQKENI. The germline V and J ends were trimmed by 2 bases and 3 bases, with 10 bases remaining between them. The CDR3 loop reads CASSPNRADTEAFF. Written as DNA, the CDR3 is TGTGCCAGCTCACCAAATCGGGCCGACACTGAAGCTTTCTTT.

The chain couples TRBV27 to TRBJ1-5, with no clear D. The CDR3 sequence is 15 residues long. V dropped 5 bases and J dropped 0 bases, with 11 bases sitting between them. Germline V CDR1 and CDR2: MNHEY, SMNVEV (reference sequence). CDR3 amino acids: CASSPLGGSNQPQHF. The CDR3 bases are TGTGCCAGCAGTCCCCTGGGTGGTAGCAATCAGCCCCAGCATTTT.

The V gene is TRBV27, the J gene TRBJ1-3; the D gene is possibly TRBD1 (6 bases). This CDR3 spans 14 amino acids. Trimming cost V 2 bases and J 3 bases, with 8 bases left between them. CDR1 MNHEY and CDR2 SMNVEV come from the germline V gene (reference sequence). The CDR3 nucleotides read TGTGCCAGCAGTTTAGACAGGTTTGGAAACACCATATATTTT. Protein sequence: CASSLDRFGNTIYF.

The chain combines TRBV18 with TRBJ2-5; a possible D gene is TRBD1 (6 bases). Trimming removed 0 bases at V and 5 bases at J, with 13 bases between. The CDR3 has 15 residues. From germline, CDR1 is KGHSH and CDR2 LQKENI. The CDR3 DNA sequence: TGTGCCAGCTCACCACCTAACAGGGCAGTGGAGACCCAGTACTTC. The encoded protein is CASSPPNRAVETQYF.

The CDR3 coding sequence is TGTGCCAGCTCACCACCGGGACAGGGTAACAATGAGCAGTTCTTC. Amino acid sequence: CASSPPGQGNNEQFF. The rearrangement links TRBV18 to TRBJ2-1; 9 bases fit TRBD1. The germline CDR1 and CDR2 sequences are KGHSH and LQKENI. CDR3 length: 15 amino acids. Trimming at V came to 0 bases and at J to 5 bases, leaving 2 bases not matched to a gene.

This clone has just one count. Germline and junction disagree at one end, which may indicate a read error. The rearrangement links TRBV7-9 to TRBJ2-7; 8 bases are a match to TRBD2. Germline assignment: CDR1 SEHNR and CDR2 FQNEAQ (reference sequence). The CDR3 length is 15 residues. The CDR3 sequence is CASSLTSGYSHEQYF. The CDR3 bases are TGTGCCAGCAGCTTAACTAGCGGTTACTCCCACGAGCAGTACTTC.

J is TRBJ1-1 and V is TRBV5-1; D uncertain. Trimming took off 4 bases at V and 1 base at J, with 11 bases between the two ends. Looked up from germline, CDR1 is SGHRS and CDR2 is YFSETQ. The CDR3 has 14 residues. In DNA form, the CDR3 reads TGCGCCAGCAGCCCGCGGCAATCGAACACTGAAGCTTTCTTT. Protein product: CASSPRQSNTEAFF.

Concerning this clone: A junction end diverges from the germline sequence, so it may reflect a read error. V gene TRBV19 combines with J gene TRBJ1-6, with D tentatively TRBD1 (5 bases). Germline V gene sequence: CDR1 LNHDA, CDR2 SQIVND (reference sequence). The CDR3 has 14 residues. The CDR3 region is CASSSRDYHSPLHF. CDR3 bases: TGTGCCAGTAGTTCCCGGGACTATCATTCACCCCTCCACTTT.

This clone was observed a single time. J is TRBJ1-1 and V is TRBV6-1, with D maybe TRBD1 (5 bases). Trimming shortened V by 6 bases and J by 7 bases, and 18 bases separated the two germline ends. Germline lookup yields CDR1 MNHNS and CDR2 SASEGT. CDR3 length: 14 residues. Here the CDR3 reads CASSYGGWGGEAFF. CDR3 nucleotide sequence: TGTGCCAGCAGCTATGGGGGTTGGGGTGGTGAAGCTTTCTTT.

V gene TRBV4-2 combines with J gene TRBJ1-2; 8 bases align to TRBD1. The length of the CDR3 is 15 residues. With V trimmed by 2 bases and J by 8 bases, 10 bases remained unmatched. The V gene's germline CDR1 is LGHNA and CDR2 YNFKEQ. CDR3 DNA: TGTGCCAGCAGCCAACTCGTCGGGACAGGTGGCGGCTACACCTTC. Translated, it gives CASSQLVGTGGGYTF.

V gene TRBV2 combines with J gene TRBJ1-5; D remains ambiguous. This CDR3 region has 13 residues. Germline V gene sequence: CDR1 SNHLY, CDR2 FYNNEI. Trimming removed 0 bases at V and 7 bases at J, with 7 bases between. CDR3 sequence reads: CASSEAVGQPQHF. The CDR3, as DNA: TGTGCCAGCAGTGAAGCGGTGGGACAGCCCCAGCATTTT. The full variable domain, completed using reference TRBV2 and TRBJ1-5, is EPEVTQTPSHQVTQMGQEVILRCVPISNHLYFYWYRQILGQKVEFLVSFYNNEISEKSEIFDDQFSVERPDGSNFTLKIRSTKLEDSAMYFCASSEAVGQPQHFGDGTRLSIL.

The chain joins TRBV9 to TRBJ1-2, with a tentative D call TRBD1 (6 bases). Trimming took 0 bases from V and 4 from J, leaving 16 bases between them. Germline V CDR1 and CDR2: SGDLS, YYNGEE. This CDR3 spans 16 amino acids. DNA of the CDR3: TGTGCCAGCAGCGTAGACGAGGGGGGTCCGTTCTATGGCTACACCTTC. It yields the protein CASSVDEGGPFYGYTF.

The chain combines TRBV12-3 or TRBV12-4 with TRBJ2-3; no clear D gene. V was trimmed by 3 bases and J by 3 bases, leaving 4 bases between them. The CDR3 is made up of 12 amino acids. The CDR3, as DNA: TGTGCCAGCAGTTTTGGGACAGATACGCAGTATTTT. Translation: CASSFGTDTQYF.

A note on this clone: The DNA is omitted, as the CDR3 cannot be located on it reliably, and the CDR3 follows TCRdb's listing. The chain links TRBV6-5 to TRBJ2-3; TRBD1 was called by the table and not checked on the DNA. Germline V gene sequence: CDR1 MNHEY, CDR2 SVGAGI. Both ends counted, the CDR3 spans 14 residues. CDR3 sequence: CASSTSTSTDTQYF.

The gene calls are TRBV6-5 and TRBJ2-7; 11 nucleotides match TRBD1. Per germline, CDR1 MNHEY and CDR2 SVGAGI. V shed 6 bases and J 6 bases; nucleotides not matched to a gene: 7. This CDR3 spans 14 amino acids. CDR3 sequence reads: CASSSGQGVSEQYF. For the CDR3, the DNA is TGTGCCAGCAGCTCGGGACAGGGGGTTTCCGAGCAGTACTTC.